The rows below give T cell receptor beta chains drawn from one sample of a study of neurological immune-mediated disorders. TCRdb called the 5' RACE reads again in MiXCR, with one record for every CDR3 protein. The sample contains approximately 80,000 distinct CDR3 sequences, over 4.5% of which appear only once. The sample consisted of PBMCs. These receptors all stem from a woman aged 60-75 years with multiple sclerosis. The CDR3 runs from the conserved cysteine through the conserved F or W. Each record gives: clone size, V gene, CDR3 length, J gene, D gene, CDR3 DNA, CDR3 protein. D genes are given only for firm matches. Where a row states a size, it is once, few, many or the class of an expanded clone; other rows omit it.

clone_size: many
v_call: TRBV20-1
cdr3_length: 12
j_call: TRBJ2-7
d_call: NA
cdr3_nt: TGCAGTGCTAGAGAGCAGGGGCTCGAGCAGTACTTC
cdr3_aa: CSAREQGLEQYF

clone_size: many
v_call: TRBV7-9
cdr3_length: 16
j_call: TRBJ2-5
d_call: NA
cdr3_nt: TGTGCCAGCAGCTTGACCTGGGCCCGCGCCAAAGAGACCCAGTACTTC
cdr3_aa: CASSLTWARAKETQYF

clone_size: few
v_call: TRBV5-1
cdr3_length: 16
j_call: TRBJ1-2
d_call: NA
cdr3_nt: TGCGCCAGCAGCCCAACTCCCCTAATAGGAGGCTATGGCTACACCTTC
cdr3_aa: CASSPTPLIGGYGYTF

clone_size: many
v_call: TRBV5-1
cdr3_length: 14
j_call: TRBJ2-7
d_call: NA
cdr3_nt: TGCGCCAGCAGCTTGGTATACCCCCCCTACGAGCAGTACTTC
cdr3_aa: CASSLVYPPYEQYF

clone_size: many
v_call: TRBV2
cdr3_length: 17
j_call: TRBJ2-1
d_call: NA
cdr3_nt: TGTGCCAGCAGCCGAGAGCAGGGGAGAGGGACCTACAATGAGCAGTTCTTC
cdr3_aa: CASSREQGRGTYNEQFF

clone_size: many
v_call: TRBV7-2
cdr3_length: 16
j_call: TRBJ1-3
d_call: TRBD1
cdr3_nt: TGTGCCAGCAGCTGGGGACAGCCAGACTCTGGAAACACCATATATTTT
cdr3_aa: CASSWGQPDSGNTIYF

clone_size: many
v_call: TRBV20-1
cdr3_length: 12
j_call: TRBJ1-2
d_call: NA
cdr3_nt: TGCAGTGCTAGCCCGGGCAACTATGGCTACACCTTC
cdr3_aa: CSASPGNYGYTF

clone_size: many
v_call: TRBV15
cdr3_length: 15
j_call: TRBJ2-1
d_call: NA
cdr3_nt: TGTGCCACCAGCAGAACCCTAGCTGTTTACAATGAGCAGTTCTTC
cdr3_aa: CATSRTLAVYNEQFF

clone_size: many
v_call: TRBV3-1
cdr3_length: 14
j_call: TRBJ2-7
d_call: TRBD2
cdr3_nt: TGTGCCAGCAGCCTGTCAGCGGGGGGCTACGAGCAGTACTTC
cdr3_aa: CASSLSAGGYEQYF

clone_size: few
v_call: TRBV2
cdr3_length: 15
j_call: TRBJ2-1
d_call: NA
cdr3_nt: TGTGCCAGCAGTGCCGATAGGGCTAACTACAATGAGCAGTTCTTC
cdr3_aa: CASSADRANYNEQFF

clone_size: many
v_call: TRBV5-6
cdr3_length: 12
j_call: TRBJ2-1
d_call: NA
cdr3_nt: TGTGCCAGCAGCTCAACCCTCTTAGAGCAGTTCTTC
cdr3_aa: CASSSTLLEQFF

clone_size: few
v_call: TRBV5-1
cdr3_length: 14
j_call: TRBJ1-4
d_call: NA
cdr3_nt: TGCGCCAGCAGCTACAGGGATCCCAATGAAAAACTGTTTTTT
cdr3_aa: CASSYRDPNEKLFF

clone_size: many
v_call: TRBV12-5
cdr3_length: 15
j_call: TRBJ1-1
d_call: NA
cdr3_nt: TGTGCTAGTGGTTTGGTTGGTAGAGCGAACACTGAAGCTTTCTTT
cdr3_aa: CASGLVGRANTEAFF

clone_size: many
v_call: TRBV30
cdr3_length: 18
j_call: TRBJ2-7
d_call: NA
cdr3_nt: TGTGCCTGGCGCGAGAGCCCGTTTACCCCCTACCCTGTCTACGAGCAGTACTTC
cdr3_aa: CAWRESPFTPYPVYEQYF

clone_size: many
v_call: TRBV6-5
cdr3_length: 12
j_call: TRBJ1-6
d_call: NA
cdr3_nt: TGTGCCAGCAGGCAGGGCGATTCACCCCTCCACTTT
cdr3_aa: CASRQGDSPLHF

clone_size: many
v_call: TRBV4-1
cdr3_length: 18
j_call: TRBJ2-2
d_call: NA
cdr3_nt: TGCGCCAGCAGCCCCCGGGTGGGGGATTATTCGAACACCGGGGAGCTGTTTTTT
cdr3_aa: CASSPRVGDYSNTGELFF

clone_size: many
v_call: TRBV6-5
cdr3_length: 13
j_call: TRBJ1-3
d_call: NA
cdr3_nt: TGTGCCAGCAGTTACGTGCGCGGAAACACCATATATTTT
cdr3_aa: CASSYVRGNTIYF

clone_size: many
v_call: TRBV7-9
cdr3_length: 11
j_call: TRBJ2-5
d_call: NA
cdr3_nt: TGTGCCAGCAGCTTTTTTGAGACCCAGTACTTC
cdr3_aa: CASSFFETQYF

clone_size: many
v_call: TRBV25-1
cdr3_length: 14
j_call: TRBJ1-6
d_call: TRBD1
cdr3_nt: TGTGCCAGCAGTGTGACAGGGATGAATTCACCCCTCCACTTT
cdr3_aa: CASSVTGMNSPLHF

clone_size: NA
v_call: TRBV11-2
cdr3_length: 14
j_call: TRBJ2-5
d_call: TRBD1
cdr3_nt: TGTGCCAGCAGCTTAGGACAGGGGAAAGAGACCCAGTACTTC
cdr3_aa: CASSLGQGKETQYF

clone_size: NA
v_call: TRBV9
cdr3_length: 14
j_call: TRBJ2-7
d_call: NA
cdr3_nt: TGTGCCAGCAGAACCGCTGGCCGGGACTACGAGCAGTACTTC
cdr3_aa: CASRTAGRDYEQYF

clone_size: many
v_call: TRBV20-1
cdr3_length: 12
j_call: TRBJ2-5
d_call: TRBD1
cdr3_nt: TGCAGTGCTAGAGGAGGGGGCGGGACCCAGTACTTC
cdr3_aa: CSARGGGGTQYF

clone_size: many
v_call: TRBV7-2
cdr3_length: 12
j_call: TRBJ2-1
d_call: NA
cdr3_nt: TGTGCCAGCAGCTTACCGGCTCCGGGGCAGTTCTTC
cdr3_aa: CASSLPAPGQFF

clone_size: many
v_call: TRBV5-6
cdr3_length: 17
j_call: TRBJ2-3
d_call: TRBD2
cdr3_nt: TGTGCCAGCAGCAAACTAGCGGGGGGCTCTAGCACAGATACGCAGTATTTT
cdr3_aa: CASSKLAGGSSTDTQYF

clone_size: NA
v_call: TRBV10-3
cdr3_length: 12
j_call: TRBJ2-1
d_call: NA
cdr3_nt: TGTGCCATCAGTCCTGCATCCAATGAGCAGTTCTTC
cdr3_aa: CAISPASNEQFF

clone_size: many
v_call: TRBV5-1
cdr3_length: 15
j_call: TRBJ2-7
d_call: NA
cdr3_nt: TGCGCCAGCAGCGAGGACACGTGGACATCCTACGAGCAGTACTTC
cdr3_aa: CASSEDTWTSYEQYF

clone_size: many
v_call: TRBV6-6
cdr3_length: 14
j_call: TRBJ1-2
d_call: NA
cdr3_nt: TGTGCCAGCAGTTACGGGCACGGTAACTATGGCTACACCTTC
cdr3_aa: CASSYGHGNYGYTF

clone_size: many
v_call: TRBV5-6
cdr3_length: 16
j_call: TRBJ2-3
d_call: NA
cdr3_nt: TGTGCCAGCAGCCCACGGAGAGGTTATAGCACAGATACGCAGTATTTT
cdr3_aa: CASSPRRGYSTDTQYF

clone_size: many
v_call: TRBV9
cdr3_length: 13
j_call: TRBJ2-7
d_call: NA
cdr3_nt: TGTGCCAGCAGCGCCGGGACCCACTACGAGCAGTACTTC
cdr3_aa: CASSAGTHYEQYF

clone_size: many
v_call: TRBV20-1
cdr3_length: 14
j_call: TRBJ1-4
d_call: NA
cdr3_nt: TGCAGTGCTAGTGCTCAGGGAGGAAATGAAAAACTGTTTTTT
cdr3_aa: CSASAQGGNEKLFF

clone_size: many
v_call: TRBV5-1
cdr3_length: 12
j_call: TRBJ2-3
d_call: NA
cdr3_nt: TGCGCCAGCAGCGTCCCCGGGGATACGCAGTATTTT
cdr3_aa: CASSVPGDTQYF

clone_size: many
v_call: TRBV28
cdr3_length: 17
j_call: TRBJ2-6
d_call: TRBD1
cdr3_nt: TGTGCCAGCAGTGAAGAGGGACAGGGGGCTGGGGCCAACGTCCTGACTTTC
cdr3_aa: CASSEEGQGAGANVLTF

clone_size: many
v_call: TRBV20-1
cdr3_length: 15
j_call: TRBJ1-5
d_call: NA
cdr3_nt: TGCAGTGCCCCCACAGAGCCCCATAGCAATCAGCCCCAGCATTTT
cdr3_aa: CSAPTEPHSNQPQHF

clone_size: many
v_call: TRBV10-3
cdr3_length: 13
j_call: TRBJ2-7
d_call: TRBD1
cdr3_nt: TGTGCCATCAGTGAACGACAGGGCTACGAGCAGTACTTC
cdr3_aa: CAISERQGYEQYF

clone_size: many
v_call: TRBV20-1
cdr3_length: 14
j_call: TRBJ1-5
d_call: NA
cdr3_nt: TGCAGTGCCTACGACAGTGGCGGGAATCAGCCCCAGCATTTT
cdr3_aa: CSAYDSGGNQPQHF

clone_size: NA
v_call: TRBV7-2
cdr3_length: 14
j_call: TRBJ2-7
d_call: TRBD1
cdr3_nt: TGTGCCAGCAGCTTAGGGGGACAGGGTGAGGAGCAGTACTTC
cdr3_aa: CASSLGGQGEEQYF

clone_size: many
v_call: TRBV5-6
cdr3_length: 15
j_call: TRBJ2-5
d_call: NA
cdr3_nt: TGTGCCAGCAGCCGTCTGGGGGCGCAGAGAGAGACCCAGTACTTC
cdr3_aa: CASSRLGAQRETQYF

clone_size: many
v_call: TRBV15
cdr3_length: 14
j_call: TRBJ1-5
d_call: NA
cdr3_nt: TGTGCCACCAGCAGAGACGTAGAAGGTCAGCCCCAGCATTTT
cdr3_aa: CATSRDVEGQPQHF

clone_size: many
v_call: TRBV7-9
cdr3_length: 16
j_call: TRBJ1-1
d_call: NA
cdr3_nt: TGTGCCAGCAGCTTTCATACACCGCTCGGGAGCACTGAAGCTTTCTTT
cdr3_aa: CASSFHTPLGSTEAFF

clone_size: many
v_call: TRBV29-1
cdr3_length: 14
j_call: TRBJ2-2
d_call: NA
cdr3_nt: TGCAGCGTTTTTGGGGTCGCGGGCACCGGGGAGCTGTTTTTT
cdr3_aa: CSVFGVAGTGELFF